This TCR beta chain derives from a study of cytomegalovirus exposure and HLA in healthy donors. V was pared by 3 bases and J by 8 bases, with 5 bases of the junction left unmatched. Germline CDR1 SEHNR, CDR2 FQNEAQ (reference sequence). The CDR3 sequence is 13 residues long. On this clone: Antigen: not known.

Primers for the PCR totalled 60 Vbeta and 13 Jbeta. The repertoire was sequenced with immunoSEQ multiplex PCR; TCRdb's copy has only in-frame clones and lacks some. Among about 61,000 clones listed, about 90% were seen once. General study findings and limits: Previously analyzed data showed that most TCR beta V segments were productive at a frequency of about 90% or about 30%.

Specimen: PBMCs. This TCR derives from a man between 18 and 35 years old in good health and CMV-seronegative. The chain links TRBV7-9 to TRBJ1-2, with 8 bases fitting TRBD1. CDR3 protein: CASSLAGQGGYTF. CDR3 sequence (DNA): TGTGCCAGCAGCTTGGCAGGACAGGGCGGCTACACCTTC.